This T cell receptor (beta chain) is from a study of control samples from healthy donors and cancer patients. The data were produced by immunoSEQ multiplex PCR, yet TCRdb's version contains in-frame clones alone and is incomplete. This table holds more than 150,000 clones, more than 85% found once. The CDR3 is 13 amino acids. Germline V CDR1 and CDR2: MDHEN, SYDVKM. Trimming took 4 bases from V and 4 from J, leaving 10 bases between them. The TCR originated in a woman under 40 in good health. Sequencing input: blood. The rearrangement links TRBV28 to TRBJ1-2; D possibly corresponds to TRBD1 (6 bases). CDR3 in amino acids: CASSYRDTYGYTF. The CDR3 DNA reads TGTGCCAGCAGTTACAGGGATACCTATGGCTACACCTTC.